This T cell receptor (beta chain) was sequenced during a study of siplizumab effects on memory and regulatory T cells. Per germline, CDR1 LNHDA and CDR2 SQIVND (reference sequence). This CDR3 is built from 15 residues. V lost 5 bases, J lost 2 bases, and 3 bases stayed unmatched. Profiling relied on immunoSEQ multiplex PCR, and the TCRdb table lists in-frame clones only, not all of them. Seen here are tens of thousands of clones, 90% to 97% observed once, and the top ten hold around 0.093%. This clone was found once. Sequenced: naive CD8+ T cells sorted from blood. The genes are TRBV19 and TRBJ2-1, with TRBD2 matching over 10 bases. This receptor was identified in a human donor in good health. The CDR3 DNA reads TGTGCCAGTAGTTCCGGGACTAGCGCCTACAATGAGCAGTTCTTC. Protein sequence: CASSSGTSAYNEQFF.